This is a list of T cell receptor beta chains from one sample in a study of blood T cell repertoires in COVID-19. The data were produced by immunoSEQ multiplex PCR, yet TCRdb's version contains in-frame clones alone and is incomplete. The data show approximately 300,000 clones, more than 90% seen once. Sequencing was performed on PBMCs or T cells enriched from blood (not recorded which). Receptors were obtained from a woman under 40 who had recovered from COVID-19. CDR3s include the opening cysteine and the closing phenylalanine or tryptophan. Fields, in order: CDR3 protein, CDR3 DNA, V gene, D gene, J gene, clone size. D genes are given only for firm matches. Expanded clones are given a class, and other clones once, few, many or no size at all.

CDR3aa: CARSSIDTGEEGQPQHF
CDR3nt: TGTGCCAGAAGCTCCATCGATACCGGGGAGGAAGGTCAGCCCCAGCATTTT
v_gene: TRBV5-3
d_gene: .
j_gene: TRBJ1-5
abundance: .

CDR3aa: CASNGLAKNIQYF
CDR3nt: TGTGCCAGTAACGGACTAGCCAAAAACATTCAGTACTTC
v_gene: TRBV19
d_gene: .
j_gene: TRBJ2-4
abundance: .

CDR3aa: CASSPRTGGAYEQYF
CDR3nt: TGTGCCAGTAGTCCACGGACTGGCGGAGCGTACGAGCAGTACTTC
v_gene: TRBV19
d_gene: .
j_gene: TRBJ2-7
abundance: .

CDR3aa: CASSFAGGRGGTEAFF
CDR3nt: TGTGCCAGCAGTTTCGCAGGGGGCAGGGGGGGCACTGAAGCTTTCTTT
v_gene: TRBV28
d_gene: TRBD1
j_gene: TRBJ1-1
abundance: few

CDR3aa: CASSLGVNTEAFF
CDR3nt: TGTGCCAGCAGTTTAGGAGTGAACACTGAAGCTTTCTTT
v_gene: TRBV12-3/TRBV12-4
d_gene: .
j_gene: TRBJ1-1
abundance: .

CDR3aa: CASSLETSGRGTQYF
CDR3nt: TGTGCCAGCAGCTTAGAGACTAGCGGGAGAGGCACGCAGTATTTT
v_gene: TRBV11-3
d_gene: TRBD2
j_gene: TRBJ2-3
abundance: .

CDR3aa: CASSFGDRVRGYTF
CDR3nt: TGTGCCAGCAGCTTCGGGGACAGGGTTCGTGGCTACACCTTC
v_gene: TRBV5-4
d_gene: TRBD1
j_gene: TRBJ1-2
abundance: once

CDR3aa: CASLYSSYNSPLHF
CDR3nt: TGTGCCAGCCTTTACAGCTCCTATAATTCACCCCTCCACTTT
v_gene: TRBV28
d_gene: .
j_gene: TRBJ1-6
abundance: .

CDR3aa: CASSTQGAGYTEAFF
CDR3nt: TGTGCCAGCAGCACACAGGGGGCAGGGTACACTGAAGCTTTCTTT
v_gene: TRBV7-2
d_gene: TRBD1
j_gene: TRBJ1-1
abundance: .

CDR3aa: CASSVDAETYNSPLHF
CDR3nt: TGTGCCAGCAGCGTAGATGCAGAGACATATAATTCACCCCTCCACTTT
v_gene: TRBV9
d_gene: .
j_gene: TRBJ1-6
abundance: .

CDR3aa: CASSLESYGYTF
CDR3nt: TGTGCCAGCAGCTTGGAGTCCTATGGCTACACCTTC
v_gene: TRBV7-2
d_gene: .
j_gene: TRBJ1-2
abundance: .

CDR3aa: CASSQGTVNQPQHF
CDR3nt: TGCGCCAGCAGCCAAGGCACGGTTAATCAGCCCCAGCATTTT
v_gene: TRBV4-3
d_gene: .
j_gene: TRBJ1-5
abundance: .

CDR3aa: CASSLVGGPTDTQYF
CDR3nt: TGCGCCAGCAGCTTGGTAGGCGGCCCCACAGATACGCAGTATTTT
v_gene: TRBV5-1
d_gene: .
j_gene: TRBJ2-3
abundance: once

CDR3aa: CASSLAGSGSSTNTQYF
CDR3nt: TGTGCCAGCAGCTTAGCAGGTAGCGGGAGTTCCACAAATACGCAGTATTTT
v_gene: TRBV13
d_gene: TRBD2
j_gene: TRBJ2-3
abundance: .

CDR3aa: CASSSPGGMKYF
CDR3nt: TGTGCCAGCAGTTCGCCAGGGGGGATGAAGTACTTC
v_gene: TRBV6-2/TRBV6-3
d_gene: .
j_gene: TRBJ2-7
abundance: .

CDR3aa: CASSQQRQGHEQYF
CDR3nt: TGTGCCAGCAGCCAACAAAGACAGGGCCACGAGCAGTACTTC
v_gene: TRBV3-1/TRBV3-2
d_gene: TRBD1
j_gene: TRBJ2-7
abundance: .

CDR3aa: CASSVRGEKLFF
CDR3nt: TGTGCCAGCAGCGTCAGGGGGGAAAAACTGTTTTTT
v_gene: TRBV7-9
d_gene: TRBD1
j_gene: TRBJ1-4
abundance: .

CDR3aa: CASSQDYKGSGNTIYF
CDR3nt: TGCGCCAGCAGCCAAGATTACAAGGGGTCAGGAAACACCATATATTTT
v_gene: TRBV4-3
d_gene: .
j_gene: TRBJ1-3
abundance: .

CDR3aa: CASSDGTASTDTQYF
CDR3nt: TGTGCCAGTAGTGACGGGACAGCTAGCACAGATACGCAGTATTTT
v_gene: TRBV19
d_gene: TRBD1
j_gene: TRBJ2-3
abundance: .

CDR3aa: CASRSQGGPVYTF
CDR3nt: TGTGCCAGCAGGTCACAGGGGGGTCCGGTCTACACCTTC
v_gene: TRBV28
d_gene: TRBD1
j_gene: TRBJ1-2
abundance: .

CDR3aa: CASSLSGSDYGYTF
CDR3nt: TGTGCCAGCAGTTTATCCGGGTCTGACTATGGCTACACCTTC
v_gene: TRBV27
d_gene: .
j_gene: TRBJ1-2
abundance: .

CDR3aa: CASSLEAGDYGYTF
CDR3nt: TGTGCCAGCAGCTTAGAGGCGGGAGACTATGGCTACACCTTC
v_gene: TRBV7-8
d_gene: .
j_gene: TRBJ1-2
abundance: .

CDR3aa: CASSPEAGVYSPLHF
CDR3nt: TGTGCCAGCAGTCCCGAAGCAGGGGTTTATTCACCCCTCCACTTT
v_gene: TRBV27
d_gene: .
j_gene: TRBJ1-6
abundance: .

CDR3aa: CASSVASRVSLDTEAFF
CDR3nt: TGTGCCAGCAGCGTAGCCTCGAGGGTATCGTTAGACACTGAAGCTTTCTTT
v_gene: TRBV9
d_gene: .
j_gene: TRBJ1-1
abundance: .

CDR3aa: CASSHRGRGSPLHF
CDR3nt: TGTGCCAGCAGCCACAGGGGGCGCGGGTCACCCCTCCACTTT
v_gene: TRBV5-6
d_gene: TRBD1
j_gene: TRBJ1-6
abundance: .

CDR3aa: CASSAQGASNTEAFF
CDR3nt: TGTGCCAGCAGTGCACAGGGGGCTTCGAACACTGAAGCTTTCTTT
v_gene: TRBV6-2/TRBV6-3
d_gene: TRBD1
j_gene: TRBJ1-1
abundance: .

CDR3aa: CASSQEGERGAPRGELFF
CDR3nt: TGTGCCAGCAGCCAAGAAGGAGAGCGGGGGGCCCCACGGGGGGAGCTGTTTTTT
v_gene: TRBV4-2
d_gene: TRBD2
j_gene: TRBJ2-2
abundance: .

CDR3aa: CASNYGTGSYNEQFF
CDR3nt: TGTGCCAGTAACTATGGGACAGGATCCTACAATGAGCAGTTCTTC
v_gene: TRBV19
d_gene: TRBD1
j_gene: TRBJ2-1
abundance: .

CDR3aa: CARLDRANQPQHF
CDR3nt: TGTGCCAGGTTGGACAGGGCGAATCAGCCCCAGCATTTT
v_gene: TRBV27
d_gene: TRBD1
j_gene: TRBJ1-5
abundance: .

CDR3aa: CASSQDTAGGPHTGELFF
CDR3nt: TGCGCCAGCAGCCAAGATACGGCGGGAGGGCCGCACACCGGGGAGCTGTTTTTT
v_gene: TRBV4-1
d_gene: TRBD2
j_gene: TRBJ2-2
abundance: .